This T cell receptor beta chain derives from a study of CD4+ T cells in melanoma. Study-wide results and limits: CD8+ T cell, macrophage and B cell function reportedly correlated with neoantigen-specific CD4+ T cells. Reportedly, melanoma neoantigen-specific CD4+ T cells showed varied differentiation states.

About this clone itself: Its antigen is unidentified.

Measured with immunoSEQ multiplex PCR; TCRdb has only the in-frame clones, and not every one. The sample has roughly 10,000 clones; 60% to 70% are singletons. The CDR3 extends over 14 amino acids. The junction had 8 bases not matched to a gene; V was cut back by 7 bases and J by 5 bases. Per germline, CDR1 SGHRS and CDR2 YFSETQ. The sequenced sample consisted of cells from a culture (not recorded whether cultured in vitro). J is TRBJ2-1 and V is TRBV5-1, with 8 bases matching TRBD2. This TCR came from a human donor with melanoma. The CDR3 region has the DNA TGCGCCAGCCGTTTAGCGGGGCGAAACAATGAGCAGTTCTTC. This translates into CASRLAGRNNEQFF.